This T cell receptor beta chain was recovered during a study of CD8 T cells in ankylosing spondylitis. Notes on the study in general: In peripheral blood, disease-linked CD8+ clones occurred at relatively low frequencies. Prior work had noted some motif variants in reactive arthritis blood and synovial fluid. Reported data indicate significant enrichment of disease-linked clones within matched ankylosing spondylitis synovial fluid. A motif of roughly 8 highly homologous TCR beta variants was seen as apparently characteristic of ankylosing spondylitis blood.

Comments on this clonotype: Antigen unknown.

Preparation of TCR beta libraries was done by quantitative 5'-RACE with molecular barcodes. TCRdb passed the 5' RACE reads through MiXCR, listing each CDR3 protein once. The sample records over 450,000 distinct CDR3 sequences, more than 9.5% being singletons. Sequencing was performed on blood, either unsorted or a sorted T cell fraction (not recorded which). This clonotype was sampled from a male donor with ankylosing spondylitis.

The CDR3 is CSARVVGYGEAFF. The CDR3 region has the DNA TGCAGTGCTAGAGTGGTTGGGTACGGTGAAGCTTTCTTT. The chain employs TRBV20-1 and TRBJ1-1; D not certain. V gave up 1 base and J gave up 7 bases, with 13 bases separating them. Germline V gives CDR1 DFQATT, CDR2 SNEGSKA (reference sequence). This CDR3 comprises 13 residues.